The present T cell receptor beta chain was sequenced within a study of T cell responses to AZD1222 COVID-19 vaccine. Study-wide background: Combined were second doses at about 4 or about 12 weeks. Study-level points and caveats: Researchers took repertoire samples only after the peak T cell response had come.

Of note for this clone: The antigen is not known.

The method was immunoSEQ multiplex PCR; TCRdb's version includes in-frame clones alone and lacks a portion of them. The sample contains some 120,000 clones, roughly 80% of which appear only once. The germline CDR1 and CDR2 sequences are LNHDA and SQIVND (reference sequence). The ends were cut back, 8 bases at V and 9 bases at J, with 25 bases in the middle. The CDR3 covers 15 residues. This TCR came from an adult in good health. The J gene is TRBJ1-2, the V gene TRBV19; a weak D match, TRBD1 (6 bases). Sequenced material: peripheral blood, taken on day 0 of AZD1222 vaccination. The CDR3 bases are TGTGCCAGTGGCAAATCGGGGGCGCGATTGTCGAGCTACACCTTC. It specifies CASGKSGARLSSYTF. Variable domain in full (rest from reference TRBV19 and TRBJ1-2): DGGITQSPKYLFRKEGQNVTLSCEQNLNHDAMYWYRQDPGQGLRLIYYSQIVNDFQKGDIAEGYSVSREKKESFPLTVTSAQKNPTAFYLCASGKSGARLSSYTFGSGTRLTVV.